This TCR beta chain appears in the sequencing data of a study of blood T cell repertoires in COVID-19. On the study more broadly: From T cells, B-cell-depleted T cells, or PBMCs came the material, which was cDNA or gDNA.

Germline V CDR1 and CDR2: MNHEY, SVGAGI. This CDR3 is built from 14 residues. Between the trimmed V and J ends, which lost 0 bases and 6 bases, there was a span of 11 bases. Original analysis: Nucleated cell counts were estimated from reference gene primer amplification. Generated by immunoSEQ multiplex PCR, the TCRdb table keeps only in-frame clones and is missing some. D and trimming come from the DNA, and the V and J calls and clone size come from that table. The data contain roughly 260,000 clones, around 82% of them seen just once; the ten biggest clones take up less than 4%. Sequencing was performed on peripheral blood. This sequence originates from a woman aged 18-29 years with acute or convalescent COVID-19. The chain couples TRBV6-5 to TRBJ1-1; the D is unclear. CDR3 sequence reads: CASSYSFREAEAFF. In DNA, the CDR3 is TGTGCCAGCAGTTACTCTTTCCGGGAGGCTGAAGCTTTCTTT.